The entry that follows covers one T cell receptor (beta chain) sequence. Its target antigen remains unknown. Per-nucleotide qualities are absent, and no much larger clonotype sits a single base away. RNA was extracted with the RNeasy kit and roughly 0.5 to 1 ug was reverse transcribed using random hexamers. The immunoSEQ multiplex PCR assay, which covers 54 Vbeta and 13 Jbeta segments, was used to amplify TCR beta CDR3 regions. To correct PCR amplification bias, a synthetic template baseline was used for both primer optimization and computational correction. The paper's processing steps were these. Reads were annotated to V, D and J genes according to IMGT and were analyzed with immunoSEQ Analyzer, with only productive sequences retained. To calculate clonality, Shannon entropy was normalized by log2 of the number of productive unique sequences and then subtracted from one. For each patient and control, public and private clones were evaluated within the 100 most prevalent clones. Clones were defined as Susac-specific when absent from the healthy and MS cohorts, from 1052 published viral clones and from other ImmuneACCESS disease sequences. TCRdb handled the public reads itself, with Q25 trimming in fastp and clone calling in MiXCR, and kept productive beta chains. Each entry is one CDR3 protein sequence, shown with its most common DNA and genes. TCRdb, not the original authors, processed these V and J calls. Recorded for this sample are over 100,000 distinct CDR3 sequences; around 92% of them occurred a single time. The ten largest clones represent about 0.12% of the sample.

The data were taken from a study of CD8 T cells in Susac syndrome (dated by TCRdb to the late 2010s). Notes on the research overall: The study used repertoire sequencing to test whether antigen drove CD8+ T cell activation and differentiation in Susac syndrome. Clonality of the CD8+ T cell repertoire was compared between about a dozen healthy donors, about 14 Susac syndrome patients and 15 multiple sclerosis patients.

Summary of the overall study and its limitations: The TCR sequencing and HLA analysis was acknowledged to have included a relatively small number of individuals.

Peripheral blood CD8+ and CD4+ T cells from healthy donors, Susac syndrome patients and multiple sclerosis patients were profiled using high-throughput TCR beta sequencing. The healthy donors served as controls matched for age and sex. Bulk CD8+ and CD4+ T cells were purified by magnetic negative isolation, while CD8+ TEMRA cells were enriched using FACS. Blood was collected in EDTA tubes and processed within 24 hours, with PBMCs isolated through density gradient centrifugation. PBMCs intended for TCR sequencing were cryopreserved in liquid nitrogen and were subsequently thawed in a 37 degrees C water bath. The sorted or isolated CD4+, CD8+ and CD8+ TEMRA cells reached a purity of at least 90%. Input material: CD8+ T cells from PBMCs. The TCR comes from a human donor in good health.

The nucleotides read TGTGCCAGCAGCGTAGCGGGACTAGCGGCAATGGAGCAGTTCTTC. Its amino acids are CASSVAGLAAMEQFF. Recombination connected TRBV9 to TRBJ2-1; TRBD2 fits 11 bases in the junction. From a lookup of the germline V gene, CDR1 and CDR2 are SGDLS and YYNGEE. Measured from the cysteine to the phenylalanine, the CDR3 is 15 residues long. Only the CDR3 portion is preserved as DNA: 45 bases, with reading frame beginning at the first base. Trimming takes 0 bases off V and 10 bases off J; junction bases not matched to a gene: 6. Reference TRBV9 and TRBJ2-1 genes cover what lies past the CDR3, so the full variable domain is DSGVTQTPKHLITATGQRVTLRCSPRSGDLSVYWYQQSLDQGLQFLIQYYNGEERAKGNILERFSAQQFPDLHSELNLSSLELGDSALYFCASSVAGLAAMEQFFGPGTRLTVL.